This T cell receptor beta chain was obtained from a study of shared clonotypes between healthy human individuals. This table comes from immunoSEQ multiplex PCR, and its TCRdb copy is limited to in-frame clones, with some not included. The data contain around 2.1 million clones, around 95% of them singletons. The CDR3 totals 15 residues. V lost 4 bases, J lost 4 bases, and 19 bases lay in between. Germline assignment: CDR1 SQVTM and CDR2 ANQGSEA. This rearrangement joins TRBV29-1 to TRBJ2-5; perhaps TRBD1 as D (5 bases). The clonotype comes from a man aged 18 to 30 in good health. The source material was naive CD4+ T cells sorted from blood. Documented subset: CD45RA+ positively selected. CDR3 DNA: TGCAGCGTTGCGCTTGCAGGGCAGCCGAGAGAGACCCAGTACTTC. Translated, it gives CSVALAGQPRETQYF.